The clone carrying this TCR beta chain has a count of ten or more. The antigen is unknown. As for time point: persistent/refractory GD, antithyroid drugs over 5 years with positive TRAb. The authors made the TCR library using RNA they extracted from PBMCs. This specimen belongs to a study of regulatory T cells in long-lasting Graves disease. CDR3 regions were amplified by Arm-PCR using iRepertoire HTBI primers to build TCR beta libraries. Original handling: From all samples, identification returned approximately 15 TRBJ and under 75 TRBV segments. One entry per CDR3 protein results from TCRdb running MiXCR on the multiplex PCR reads. In this record, the V and J calls reflect TCRdb's handling and not the investigators' own analysis. The table includes some 280,000 distinct CDR3 sequences, approximately 20% detected once. Germline V gene data show CDR1 as LNHNV and CDR2 as YYDKDF (reference sequence). The germline V and J ends were trimmed by 0 bases and 8 bases, with 16 bases remaining between them. CDR3 size: 15 residues.

General observations from the study: Only a small sample size was used, which may have cut accuracy. Sharing of public clonotypes was greater in persistent patients (more than 2,500) than in new patients (around 890). With persistent disease, TRBV28, TRBJ1-2 and TRBJ2-5 were the favored segments.

This receptor was obtained from a female donor with Graves disease. The chain employs TRBV15 and TRBJ1-2, with a possible D match to TRBD1 (6 bases). Here the sequenced sample was peripheral blood mononuclear cells (PBMCs), taken when the disease was refractory, from a patient treated with antithyroid drugs. CDR3 residues: CATSRETDRLLGYTF. Written as DNA, the CDR3 is TGTGCCACCAGCAGAGAAACAGACAGGCTCCTGGGCTACACCTTC.